This TCR beta chain is drawn from a study of shared clonotypes between healthy human individuals. For the study at large: CD4 naive and CD4 memory each took three plates per donor, while CD8 naive took two and CD8 memory one. Study-level points and caveats: Sampling used blood alone; tissue repertoires probably differ.

Profiling relied on immunoSEQ multiplex PCR, and the TCRdb table lists in-frame clones only, not all of them. The sample has a few million clones; about 90% are singletons. As to this clone: Its antigen is unknown.

This clonotype was obtained from a man aged 18-30 years in good health. Some clones in this sample may be carry-over from other donors' samples. Sample: naive CD4+ T cells from PBMCs. Subset: CD45RA+ positively selected.

CDR3 sequence reads: CASSLSSPGNTGELFF. As DNA, the CDR3 is TGTGCCAGCAGCTTAAGTTCCCCGGGGAACACCGGGGAGCTGTTTTTT. V is TRBV7-3 and J is TRBJ2-2; D unresolved. Trimming shortened V by 1 base and J by 1 base, and 10 bases separated the two germline ends. The CDR3 has 16 residues. Per germline, CDR1 SGHTA and CDR2 FQGTGA.